This T cell receptor (beta chain) was sequenced in a study of blood T cells in healthy people across ages. This clonotype was observed a few times. The CDR3 runs 16 residues. Germline assignment: CDR1 SGHTA and CDR2 FQGNSA. V lost 5 bases to trimming and J lost 2 bases, with 18 bases between them. With a J-beta primer mix and a sample-barcoded 5' primer, a second PCR ran about 7 to 12 cycles. TCRdb ran MiXCR on the 5' RACE reads and lists one entry per CDR3 protein. The sample holds 1.5 million or so distinct CDR3 sequences, roughly two fifths seen once. Input material: blood. The rearrangement links TRBV7-2 to TRBJ2-5; D not resolved. This receptor was taken from a woman younger than 30 in good health. The CDR3, as DNA: TGTGCCAGCAGCCCACCCCGCCGGGCCGCTCAAGAGACCCAGTACTTC. This gives the protein CASSPPRRAAQETQYF. The entire variable domain, with the rest obtained from reference TRBV7-2 and TRBJ2-5, is as follows: GAGVSQSPSNKVTEKGKDVELRCDPISGHTALYWYRQSLGQGLEFLIYFQGNSAPDKSGLPSDRFSAERTGGSVSTLTIQRTQQEDSAVYLCASSPPRRAAQETQYFGPGTRLLVL.